The subject of this entry is one T cell receptor beta chain. Its antigen is as yet unknown. In germline, CDR1 is SGHDT, CDR2 YYEEEE. Trimming removed 3 bases at V and 3 bases at J, with 12 bases between. The CDR3 loop spans 14 amino acids. The data originate from a study of cytomegalovirus exposure and HLA in healthy donors. Study information: Assignment to the Caucasian-associated ancestry cluster applied to around four fifths of the 300 to 500 genotyped donors.

PCR primers comprised 60 Vbeta and 13 Jbeta primers. Measured with immunoSEQ multiplex PCR; TCRdb has only the in-frame clones, and not every one. Among around 200,000 clones listed, 70% were seen once. Whole-study findings and limits: A later analysis found most CMV-associated TCR beta chains apparently HLA-restricted. Later analysis associated a missense DCLRE1C variant with TCR beta V- and J-gene trimming. Data from an earlier analysis indicated that most TCR beta V segments were productive either about 87% or about 30% of the time.

The sequence derives from a man aged 35-49 years in good health and CMV-seropositive. Sequences were obtained from PBMCs. The chain employs TRBV5-6 and TRBJ2-5; possible D gene TRBD1, 6 bases. As DNA, the CDR3 is TGTGCCAGCAGCTCATTGGCAGGGGAAGAGACCCAGTACTTC. Protein: CASSSLAGEETQYF.